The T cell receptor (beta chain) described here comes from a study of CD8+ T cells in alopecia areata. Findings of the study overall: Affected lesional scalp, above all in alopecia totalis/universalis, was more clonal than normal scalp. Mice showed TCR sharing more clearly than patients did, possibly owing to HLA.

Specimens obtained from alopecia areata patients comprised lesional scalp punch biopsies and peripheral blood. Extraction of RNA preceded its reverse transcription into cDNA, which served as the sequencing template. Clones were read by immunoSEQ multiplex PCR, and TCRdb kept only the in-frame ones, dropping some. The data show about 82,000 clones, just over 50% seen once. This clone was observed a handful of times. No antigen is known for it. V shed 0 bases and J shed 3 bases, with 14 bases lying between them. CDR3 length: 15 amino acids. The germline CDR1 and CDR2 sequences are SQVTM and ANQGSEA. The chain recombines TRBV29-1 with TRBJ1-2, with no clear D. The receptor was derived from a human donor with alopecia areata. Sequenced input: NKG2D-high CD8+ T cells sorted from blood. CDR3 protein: CSVEDLGRSHYGYTF. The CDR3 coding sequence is TGCAGCGTTGAAGATCTGGGCCGCAGTCACTATGGCTACACCTTC.